The present entry profiles one TCR beta chain with its context. The antigen is unknown. The CDR3 loop spans 17 amino acids. The V gene lost 2 bases and the J gene lost 2 bases, with 13 bases spanning the gap. Germline CDR1 is MNHEY and CDR2 is SVGAGI. This entry comes from a study of regulatory T cells in long-lasting Graves disease. Study summary: It was over 5 years of antithyroid drugs, with positive TSH receptor antibodies, that meant persistent Graves' disease.

Findings of the study overall: Persistent disease was characterized by preferential usage of TRBV28, TRBJ1-2 and TRBJ2-5.

Regarding time point: persistent/refractory GD, antithyroid drugs over 5 years with positive TRAb. The authors made the TCR library using RNA they extracted from PBMCs. An endocrinology department located in Xi'an, China, was where the patients came from. According to the study, TCR beta libraries were built with iRepertoire HTBI primers and CDR3-region Arm-PCR. TCRdb reprocessed the multiplex PCR reads via MiXCR and lists one record per CDR3 protein. The sample carries some 340,000 distinct CDR3 sequences, 20% to 25% recorded once. The gene calls are TRBV6-5 and TRBJ2-6, with D unresolved. Sequencing used peripheral blood mononuclear cells (PBMCs), obtained when the disease was refractory, from a patient treated with antithyroid drugs. This clonotype was sampled from a woman in her thirties or forties with Graves disease. As DNA, the CDR3 is TGTGCCAGCAGTTACCGCCCAAAGTACCCTGGGGCCAACGTCCTGACTTTC. Its translation is CASSYRPKYPGANVLTF.